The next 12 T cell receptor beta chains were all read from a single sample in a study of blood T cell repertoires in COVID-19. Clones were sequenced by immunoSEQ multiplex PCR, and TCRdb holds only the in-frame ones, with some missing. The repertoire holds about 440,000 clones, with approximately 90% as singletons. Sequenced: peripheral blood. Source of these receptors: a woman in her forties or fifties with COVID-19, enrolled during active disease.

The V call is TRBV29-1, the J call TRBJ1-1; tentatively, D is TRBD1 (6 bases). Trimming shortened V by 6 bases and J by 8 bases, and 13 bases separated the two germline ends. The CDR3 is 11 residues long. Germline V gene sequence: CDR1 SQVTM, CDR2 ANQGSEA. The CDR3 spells CSVGAGTEAFF. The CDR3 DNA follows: TGCAGCGTGGGGGCAGGGACCGAAGCTTTCTTT.

In DNA form, the CDR3 reads TGTGCCAGTAGTATAGAAGACAGGGTCGCCGAGCAGTACTTC. Its translation is CASSIEDRVAEQYF. The V and J genes are TRBV19 and TRBJ2-7; TRBD1 matches 7 bases. Losses at the gene ends were 0 bases for V and 6 bases for J; bases not matched to a gene: 5. Germline values: CDR1 LNHDA, CDR2 SQIVND (reference sequence). CDR3 length: 14 residues.

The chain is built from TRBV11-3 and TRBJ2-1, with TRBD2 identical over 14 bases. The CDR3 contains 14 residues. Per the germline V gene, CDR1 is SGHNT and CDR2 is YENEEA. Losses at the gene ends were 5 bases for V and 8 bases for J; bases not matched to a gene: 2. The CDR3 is CASSGGLAGDEQFF. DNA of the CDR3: TGTGCCAGCAGCGGGGGACTAGCGGGGGATGAGCAGTTCTTC.

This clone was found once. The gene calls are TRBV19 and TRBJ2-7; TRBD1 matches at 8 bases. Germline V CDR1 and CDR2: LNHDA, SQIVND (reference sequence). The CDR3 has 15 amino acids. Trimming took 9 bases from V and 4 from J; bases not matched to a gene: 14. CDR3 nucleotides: TGTGCCAGCAGTTACGGGACAGGCTTACTTTACGAGCAGTACTTC. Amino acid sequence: CASSYGTGLLYEQYF.

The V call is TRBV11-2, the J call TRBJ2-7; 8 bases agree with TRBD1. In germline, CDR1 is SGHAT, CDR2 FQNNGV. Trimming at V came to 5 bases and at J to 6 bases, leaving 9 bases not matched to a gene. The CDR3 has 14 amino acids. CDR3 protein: CASSPKDRAAEQYF. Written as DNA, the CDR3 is TGTGCCAGCAGCCCTAAGGACAGGGCTGCCGAGCAGTACTTC.

The DNA of the CDR3 is TGTGCCAGCAGCTGGGGGCGCACTGAAGCTTTCTTT. Its protein is CASSWGRTEAFF. This rearrangement joins TRBV5-6 to TRBJ1-1; D may be TRBD1 (6 bases). This CDR3 is built from 12 residues. The germline V and J ends were trimmed by 3 bases and 4 bases, with 7 bases remaining between them. Germline assignment: CDR1 SGHDT and CDR2 YYEEEE.

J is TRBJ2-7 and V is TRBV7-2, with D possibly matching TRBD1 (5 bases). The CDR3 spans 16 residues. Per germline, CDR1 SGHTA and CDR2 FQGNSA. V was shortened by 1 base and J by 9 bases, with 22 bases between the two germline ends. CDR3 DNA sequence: TGTGCCAGCAGCTTAGTAGGAGACAGTGGGGCTTTTGGGCAGTACTTC. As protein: CASSLVGDSGAFGQYF.

CDR3 protein: CASRAGSGNTIYF. The CDR3 DNA reads TGTGCCAGCAGGGCAGGGTCTGGAAACACCATATATTTT. V and J are TRBV6-5 and TRBJ1-3, with a weak D call TRBD1 (5 bases). The V end lost 6 bases, the J end lost 1 base, and 7 bases lay between the germline ends. The CDR3 consists of 13 residues. Germline CDR1 reads MNHEY; CDR2 reads SVGAGI.

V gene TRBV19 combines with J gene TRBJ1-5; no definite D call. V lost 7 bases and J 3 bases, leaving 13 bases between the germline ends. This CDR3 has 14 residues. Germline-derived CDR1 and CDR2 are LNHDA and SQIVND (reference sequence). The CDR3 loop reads CASTPRVPNQPQHF. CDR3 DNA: TGTGCCAGTACCCCACGGGTCCCCAATCAGCCCCAGCATTTT.

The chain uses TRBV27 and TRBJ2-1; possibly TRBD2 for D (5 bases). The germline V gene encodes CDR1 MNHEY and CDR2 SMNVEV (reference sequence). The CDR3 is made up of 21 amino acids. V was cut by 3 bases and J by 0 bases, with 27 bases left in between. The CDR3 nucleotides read TGTGCCAGCAGTTTCCTCCACCCCTACCCGTTTGAGAGCGGCTCCTACAATGAGCAGTTCTTC. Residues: CASSFLHPYPFESGSYNEQFF.

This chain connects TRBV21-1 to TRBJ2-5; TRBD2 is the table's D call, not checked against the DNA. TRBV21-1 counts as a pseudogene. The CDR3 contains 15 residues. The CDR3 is CASPGGGKVKETQYF. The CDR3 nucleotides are TGTGCCAGTCCCGGAGGCGGGAAAGTCAAAGAGACCCAGTACTTC.

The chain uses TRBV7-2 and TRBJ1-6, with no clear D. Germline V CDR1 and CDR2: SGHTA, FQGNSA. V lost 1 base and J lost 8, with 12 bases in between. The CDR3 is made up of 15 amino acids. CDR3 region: CASSLGAGGDSPLHF. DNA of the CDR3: TGTGCCAGCAGCTTAGGCGCAGGAGGAGATTCACCCCTCCACTTT.